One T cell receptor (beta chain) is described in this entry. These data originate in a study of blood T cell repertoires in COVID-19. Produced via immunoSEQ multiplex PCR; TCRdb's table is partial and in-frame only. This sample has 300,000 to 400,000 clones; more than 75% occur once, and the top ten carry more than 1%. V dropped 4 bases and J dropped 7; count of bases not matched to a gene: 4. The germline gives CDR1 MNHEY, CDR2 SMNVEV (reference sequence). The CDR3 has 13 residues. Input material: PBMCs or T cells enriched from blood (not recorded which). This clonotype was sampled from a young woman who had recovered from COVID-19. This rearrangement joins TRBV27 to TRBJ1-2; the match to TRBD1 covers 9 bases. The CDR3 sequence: CASSWDRAFGYTF. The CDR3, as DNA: TGTGCCAGCAGTTGGGACAGGGCCTTTGGCTACACCTTC.